This T cell receptor (beta chain) was sequenced in a study of blood T cell repertoires in COVID-19. Across the study: PBMCs, B-cell-depleted T cells, or T cells provided the cDNA or gDNA that made up the material.

Seattle patients were enrolled during active infection and followed longitudinally. Profiled with immunoSEQ multiplex PCR; TCRdb holds only in-frame clones, not every one. This repertoire shows about 250,000 clones, roughly 88% found once; its top ten account for 5% to 6.5%. The CDR3 has 19 amino acids. V dropped 4 bases and J dropped 3; count of bases not matched to a gene: 15. Germline V gives CDR1 KGHDR, CDR2 SFDVKD. The TCR sequence derives from a woman aged 30 to 39 with COVID-19, enrolled during active disease. The specimen was peripheral blood. This chain connects TRBV24-1 to TRBJ2-3; 10 bases line up with TRBD2. The CDR3 DNA reads as TGTGCCACCAGTGACTCGACTAGCGGGTATTTAGGTGGGACAGATACGCAGTATTTT. Translation gives CATSDSTSGYLGGTDTQYF.